Below, 15 T cell receptor delta chains from the same sample are listed, as sequenced in a study of gamma-delta chains in newborns, infants, children (dated by TCRdb to the late 2010s). Sequencing used an Illumina MiSeq. Clonotypes were called again by TCRdb from the public reads via CATT, and duplicate nucleotide sequences were then merged into one entry. The sample table records about 8,500 delta-chain clones; more than 3% of these occur just once. The top ten clones comprise 16% of the sample. Sequenced material: blood. Receptor source: a child who was a newborn, infant or young child, either healthy, febrile or measles-vaccinated (not recorded which).

This clone was picked up a small number of times. This DNA translates differently at residue 4 from the TCRdb protein, which is that of a much larger clone; a read error is likely, and the protein shown is the DNA's own translation. V usage is TRDV2 and J usage is TRDJ3, with 11 bases lining up with TRDD3. Losses at the gene ends were 5 bases for V and 1 base for J; bases not matched to a gene: 6. Germline lookup yields CDR1 GEAIGNYY and CDR2 EKD. The CDR3 covers 18 residues. CDR3 sequence reads: CACGTLGDTSWDTRQMFF. CDR3 DNA: TGTGCCTGTGGCACTCTGGGGGATACTTCCTGGGACACCCGACAGATGTTTTTC.

This clone was detected only a few times. The V and J genes are TRAV29/DV5 and TRDJ2, with 12 bases lining up with TRDD3. This CDR3 comprises 28 residues. The trim removed 0 bases at V and 0 bases at J, leaving 36 bases unmatched. From germline, CDR1 is NSMFDY and CDR2 ISSIKDK. The CDR3, as DNA: TGTGCAGCAAGCGTCCTACTGGGGGATACAGACGTTTTTCGTAATGATGCCTGTGGTAGTGCTTTGACAGCACAACTCTTCTTT. Its protein is CAASVLLGDTDVFRNDACGSALTAQLFF.

The chain couples TRDV2 to TRDJ3; 12 nucleotides line up with TRDD3. Per germline, CDR1 GEAIGNYY and CDR2 EKD. The J segment lost 2 bases and the V segment lost 5 bases, leaving 6 bases of the junction unmatched. The CDR3 is 18 amino acids. The CDR3 DNA follows: TGTGCCTGTGGCACTGGGGGATACTTGGCCTGGGACACCCGACAGATGTTTTTC. Protein: CACGTGGYLAWDTRQMFF.

By sample fraction, this clone is medium-sized. This chain links TRDV2 with TRDJ3; 13 bases are shared with TRDD3. The V gene end was trimmed by 1 base and the J gene end by 0 bases; junction bases not matched to a gene: 5. The CDR3 runs 20 residues. CDR1 GEAIGNYY and CDR2 EKD come from the germline V gene. The CDR3 reads CACDTYWGIRGSWDTRQMFF. CDR3 nucleotide sequence: TGTGCCTGTGACACGTACTGGGGGATACGCGGCTCCTGGGACACCCGACAGATGTTTTTC.

Relative to its sample, this clone is large. Distinct nucleotide sequences in the sample also encode this CDR3. The V gene is TRDV2, the J gene TRDJ1; 10 nucleotides align to TRDD3. This CDR3 has 13 amino acids. The J segment lost 6 bases and the V segment lost 0 bases, leaving 0 bases of the junction unmatched. CDR1 GEAIGNYY and CDR2 EKD come from the germline V gene. This chain's CDR3 is CACDTWGIHKLIF. The CDR3 nucleotides read TGTGCCTGTGACACCTGGGGGATACATAAACTCATCTTT.

In its sample, this clone was seen a few times. The chain employs TRDV2 and TRDJ3; 7 bases fit TRDD3. Germline trimming cut 3 bases from V and 0 bases from J; bases unmatched to any gene: 7. This CDR3 is 18 amino acids long. Germline CDR1 GEAIGNYY, CDR2 EKD. CDR3 amino acids: CACDWGTFSSWDTRQMFF. The CDR3 coding sequence is TGTGCCTGTGACTGGGGGACCTTTAGCTCCTGGGACACCCGACAGATGTTTTTC.

A word on this clone: A much larger clone differs from this one at a single base, so this may be a read error. The chain carries TRDV2 and TRDJ1, with TRDD3 matching over 9 bases. V was clipped by 3 bases and J by 1 base; unmatched bases: 8. In germline, CDR1 is GEAIGNYY, CDR2 EKD. The CDR3 length is 16 residues. The CDR3 here is CACDVLGDGGTDKLIF. The CDR3 coding sequence is TGTGCCTGTGACGTACTGGGGGACGGGGGCACCGATAAACTCATCTTT.

This clone is medium-sized by share. Other DNA sequences within the sample encode an identical CDR3. This rearrangement joins TRDV2 to TRDJ1, with 8 bases that match TRDD3. With 1 base clipped from V and 0 bases from J, the junction kept 6 bases outside the gene matches. The germline gives CDR1 GEAIGNYY, CDR2 EKD. The CDR3 spans 16 residues. The CDR3 bases are TGTGCCTGTGACACTCTCTTACTGGGGGACACCGATAAACTCATCTTT. Amino acids: CACDTLLLGDTDKLIF.

This clone was found a few times. The chain uses TRDV2 and TRDJ3; 8 bases agree with TRDD3. Germline lookup yields CDR1 GEAIGNYY and CDR2 EKD. CDR3 size: 20 residues. Trimming removed 0 bases from V and 0 bases from J; junction bases left unmatched: 9. The CDR3 is CACDTVYWGPSSWDTRQMFF. Here the CDR3 DNA reads TGTGCCTGTGACACCGTGTACTGGGGGCCCAGCTCCTGGGACACCCGACAGATGTTTTTC.

The chain employs TRDV2 and TRDJ3; TRDD3 matches at 7 bases. Trimming cost V 1 base and J 0 bases; bases outside gene matches: 8. The CDR3 has 19 residues. Per the germline V gene, CDR1 is GEAIGNYY and CDR2 is EKD. CDR3 in amino acids: CACDTAPGGISWDTRQMFF. DNA of the CDR3: TGTGCCTGTGACACTGCTCCTGGGGGGATCTCCTGGGACACCCGACAGATGTTTTTC.

The table lists this clone with a few counts. The identical CDR3 is also encoded by other nucleotide sequences in the sample. The chain has TRDV2 and TRDJ3, with a possible D match to TRDD3 (5 bases). The germline CDR1 and CDR2 sequences are GEAIGNYY and EKD. V was pared by 1 base and J by 2 bases, with 17 bases between. CDR3 length: 19 amino acids. In DNA, the CDR3 is TGTGCCTGTGACACGGGATGGCCCTCAAGGACCTGGGACACCCGACAGATGTTTTTC. Translated, it gives CACDTGWPSRTWDTRQMFF.

On this clone: This likely reflects a read error, since a far larger clone is one base away. Other DNA sequences of this sample code for an identical CDR3. The gene calls are TRDV2 and TRDJ3; 11 nucleotides line up with TRDD3. CDR3 length: 17 amino acids. After removal of 2 bases from V and 3 bases from J, the junction contained 2 bases not matched to a gene. Germline CDR1 reads GEAIGNYY; CDR2 reads EKD. Written as DNA, the CDR3 is TGTGCCTGTGACATACTGGGGGATATCTGGGACACCCGACAGATGTTTTTC. Amino acids: CACDILGDIWDTRQMFF.

The sample holds a few counts of this clone. Its ends do not fully match the called genes, so a read error is possible. The genes are TRDV2 and TRDJ3; 12 bases agree with TRDD3. The CDR3 has 18 residues. The germline V gene encodes CDR1 GEAIGNYY and CDR2 EKD. The CDR3 nucleotides read TGTGCCTGTGCCACCGTACTGGGGGATACTTGGGACATCCGACAGATGTTTTTC. Translated: CACATVLGDTWDIRQMFF.

This clone was detected a few times. This sequence joins TRDV2 and TRDJ2; possibly TRDD3 for D (5 bases). CDR3 length: 15 residues. Germline assignment: CDR1 GEAIGNYY and CDR2 EKD. Trimming stripped 0 bases from V and 7 bases from J, with 14 bases between. As DNA, the CDR3 is TGTGCCTGTGACACCGCTGGGCCCCGGAGAGCACAACTCTTCTTT. Protein product: CACDTAGPRRAQLFF.

This sequence joins TRDV2 and TRDJ3; no firm D call. V lost 0 bases, J lost 0 bases, and 17 bases lay in between. The CDR3 sequence is 20 residues long. Germline V gives CDR1 GEAIGNYY, CDR2 EKD. In DNA form, the CDR3 reads TGTGCCTGTGACACCGTAGGGAATACTTGGAGCTCCTGGGACACCCGACAGATGTTTTTC. This sequence encodes CACDTVGNTWSSWDTRQMFF.